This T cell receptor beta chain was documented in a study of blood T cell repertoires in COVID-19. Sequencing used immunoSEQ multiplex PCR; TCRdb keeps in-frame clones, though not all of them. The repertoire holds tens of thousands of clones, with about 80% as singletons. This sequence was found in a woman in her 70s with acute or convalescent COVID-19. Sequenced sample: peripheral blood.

The DNA for the CDR3 is TGCGCCAGCAGTAGGACTAGCGGCGGGGGAGAGACCCAGTACTTC. This codes for CASSRTSGGGETQYF. The genes are TRBV10-1 and TRBJ2-5; TRBD2 aligns across 10 bases. V shed 5 bases and J 4 bases; nucleotides not matched to a gene: 7. Germline-derived CDR1 and CDR2 are WNHNN and SYGVQD (reference sequence). CDR3 size: 15 residues.